This TCR beta chain was identified in a study of T-cell reconstitution after alpha-beta-depleted transplantation in children. Notes on the study in general: Expanded graft clones, several hundred of them, were reportedly the source of alpha-beta T cells about two months after transplant. Among T cells one year after transplant, newly produced cells accounted for most counts and diversity.

Looked up from germline, CDR1 is DFQATT and CDR2 is SNEGSKA (reference sequence). The CDR3 sequence is 14 residues long. V shed 3 bases and J shed 1 base, with 10 bases lying between them. There are a few counts of this clonotype. The antigen is not known. Unique molecular identifiers were incorporated during preparation of the TCRbeta library. TCRdb recomputed calls from the PCR reads with MiXCR, one row per CDR3 protein. This table has tens of thousands of distinct CDR3 sequences, around 15% appearing once. The material sequenced was PBMCs, mostly from graft donor cells, taken 180 days after TCRalphabeta/CD19-depleted stem cell transplant. The origin of this receptor is a male patient aged 2-9 years who had a stem cell transplant for acute lymphoblastic leukemia, so the T cells may come from the graft donor. The chain links TRBV20-1 to TRBJ2-1; maybe TRBD2 (5 bases). CDR3: CSARKAVSYNEQFF. Here the CDR3 DNA reads TGCAGTGCTAGGAAAGCGGTTTCCTACAATGAGCAGTTCTTC.